This T cell receptor beta chain came from a study of regulatory T cells in long-lasting Graves disease. The time point was: newly diagnosed GD, antithyroid drugs for less than 3 months. PBMCs provided the RNA from which the TCR library was made. Graves' disease diagnosis relied on American Thyroid Association guidelines. This clonotype was recorded a few times. Arm-PCR of CDR3 regions with iRepertoire HTBI primers generated TCR beta libraries. MiXCR, run by TCRdb on the multiplex PCR reads, gives a single entry per CDR3 protein. The sample consists of roughly 350,000 distinct CDR3 sequences, about 17% of them appearing once. These data also featured in a second study, about T cells in Graves' hyperthyroidism and ophthalmopathy. That study adds: The HTBI primer set served for first-round RT-PCR of the TCR CDR3. The model's output predicted ophthalmopathy at a median of 6.5 months prior to onset.

The sequence was collected from a woman younger than 35 with Graves disease. Sequencing was performed on peripheral blood mononuclear cells (PBMCs), taken at new diagnosis, from a patient treated with antithyroid drugs.

This chain's CDR3 is CASSLILNTQYF. The CDR3 coding sequence is TGTGCCAGCAGTCTTATACTTAATACGCAGTATTTT. The gene calls are TRBV28 and TRBJ2-3; D is undetermined. V was shortened by 5 bases and J by 7 bases, with 10 bases between the two germline ends. The CDR3 loop spans 12 amino acids. Germline CDR1 and CDR2: MDHEN and SYDVKM.